A single sample gave rise to the 32 T cell receptor beta chains below, sequenced in a study of blood T cell repertoires in COVID-19. The assay was immunoSEQ multiplex PCR, and TCRdb's table has in-frame clones only and misses some. Here the sample spans about 330,000 clones, around nine tenths being singletons. The specimen sequenced was peripheral blood. These TCRs come from a woman in her forties or fifties with active or convalescent COVID-19.

This clone occurred once. The V call is TRBV18, the J call TRBJ1-4, with D possibly being TRBD1 (6 bases). V shed 3 bases and J shed 3 bases, with 14 bases lying between them. From germline, CDR1 is KGHSH and CDR2 LQKENI. The CDR3 runs to 16 residues. The CDR3 region is CASSPTTQGSNEKLFF. The CDR3 coding sequence is TGTGCCAGCTCACCGACCACTCAGGGGTCTAATGAAAAACTGTTTTTT.

V is TRBV19 and J is TRBJ2-6; D gene unclear. The CDR3 spans 15 residues. Germline CDR1 and CDR2: LNHDA and SQIVND (reference sequence). Trimming shortened V by 4 bases and J by 0 bases, and 7 bases separated the two germline ends. CDR3 coding DNA: TGTGCCAGTAGTAATCCTAGCTCTGGGGCCAACGTCCTGACTTTC. This codes for CASSNPSSGANVLTF.

V and J are TRBV6-5 and TRBJ2-7, with TRBD2 matching 8 bases. Germline-derived CDR1 and CDR2 are MNHEY and SVGAGI. This CDR3 has 15 residues. The V gene end was trimmed by 4 bases and the J gene end by 2 bases; junction bases not matched to a gene: 7. The CDR3: CASSSISGEPYEQYF. The CDR3 DNA is TGTGCCAGCAGTTCCATTAGCGGGGAACCCTACGAGCAGTACTTC.

The chain has TRBV7-6 and TRBJ2-1, with TRBD1 matching over 7 bases. J was trimmed by 0 bases and V by 1 base; bases with no gene match: 3. CDR3 length equals 16 residues. Germline values: CDR1 SGHVS, CDR2 FNYEAQ. CDR3 bases: TGTGCCAGCAGCTTAGGGGGACAGAGCTCCTACAATGAGCAGTTCTTC. Translated, it gives CASSLGGQSSYNEQFF.

The rearrangement uses TRBV7-3 and TRBJ2-3, with 9 bases lining up with TRBD2. From germline, CDR1 is SGHTA and CDR2 FQGTGA. Trimming cost V 0 bases and J 2 bases; bases outside gene matches: 15. The CDR3 contains 20 residues. The CDR3 coding sequence is TGTGCCAGCAGCTTAACCCCCCCGGGCGGGAGGGTGAGGATCACAGATACGCAGTATTTT. The encoded protein is CASSLTPPGGRVRITDTQYF. The variable domain in full, completed from reference TRBV7-3 and TRBJ2-3, reads GAGVSQTPSNKVTEKGKYVELRCDPISGHTALYWYRQSLGQGPEFLIYFQGTGAADDSGLPNDRFFAVRPEGSVSTLKIQRTERGDSAVYLCASSLTPPGGRVRITDTQYFGPGTRLTVL.

The rearrangement links TRBV11-2 to TRBJ2-2; D perhaps matches TRBD2 (6 bases). With 2 bases removed from V and 7 bases from J, the gap between germline ends came to 8 bases. The CDR3 runs 13 residues. Germline CDR1 and CDR2: SGHAT and FQNNGV. CDR3 sequence reads: CASSLRGGGELFF. The CDR3 bases are TGTGCCAGCAGCTTACGGGGAGGCGGGGAGCTGTTTTTT.

This chain uses TRBV5-1 with TRBJ1-1, with TRBD1 identical over 7 bases. J gave up 4 bases and V 4 bases, and 10 bases lay outside the gene matches. The CDR3 has 15 residues. Per germline, CDR1 SGHRS and CDR2 YFSETQ. CDR3 amino acids: CASSTQGKVGTEAFF. CDR3 DNA: TGCGCCAGCAGCACACAGGGGAAGGTTGGCACTGAAGCTTTCTTT.

The rearrangement links TRBV11-2 to TRBJ1-1; D is possibly TRBD1 (5 bases). There are 15 residues in the CDR3. Per the germline V gene, CDR1 is SGHAT and CDR2 is FQNNGV. Trimming took 2 bases from V and 5 from J, leaving 15 bases between them. The CDR3 loop reads CASSLYFGGKTEAFF. In DNA, the CDR3 is TGTGCCAGCAGCTTATACTTTGGGGGGAAGACTGAAGCTTTCTTT.

The J gene is TRBJ2-1, the V gene TRBV7-2; D is possibly TRBD2 (7 bases). Germline CDR1 and CDR2: SGHTA and FQGNSA. The V end lost 1 base, the J end lost 4 bases, and 14 bases lay between the germline ends. This CDR3 is 16 amino acids long. In DNA form, the CDR3 reads TGTGCCAGCAGCTTAGGTTGGGAGGGGGTTTACAATGAGCAGTTCTTC. Amino acid sequence: CASSLGWEGVYNEQFF.

This clone has a handful of counts. The chain couples TRBV6-5 to TRBJ2-7; D not resolved. Germline V gene lookup returns CDR1 MNHEY and CDR2 SVGAGI. This CDR3 spans 15 amino acids. V was shortened by 2 bases and J by 2 bases, with 13 bases between the two germline ends. CDR3 bases: TGTGCCAGCAGTTACAGCGCAGCGCCCACCTACGAGCAGTACTTC. Its protein product is CASSYSAAPTYEQYF.

The chain couples TRBV6-5 to TRBJ1-2; 12 bases match TRBD1. Germline CDR1 and CDR2: MNHEY and SVGAGI. V trimming: 6 bases; J trimming: 7 bases; junction bases outside the gene matches: 9. CDR3 size: 15 residues. The DNA of the CDR3 is TGTGCCAGCAGGATACCGGGACAGGGGGCCGGTGGCTACACCTTC. This translates into CASRIPGQGAGGYTF.

Regarding this clone: One base away lies a much larger clone, so this may be a sequencing read error. J is TRBJ2-1 and V is TRBV6-5, with TRBD1 matching 7 bases. J was trimmed by 7 bases and V by 5 bases; bases with no gene match: 2. The CDR3 covers 12 residues. Germline lookup yields CDR1 MNHEY and CDR2 SVGAGI. The CDR3 loop reads CASSTTGNEQFF. The CDR3 DNA reads as TGTGCCAGCAGTACGACAGGGAATGAGCAGTTCTTC.

This clone has just one count. The rearrangement uses TRBV6-6 and TRBJ2-7; 7 bases are a match to TRBD1. With 0 bases clipped from V and 4 bases from J, the junction kept 6 bases outside the gene matches. CDR3 length equals 15 residues. The germline V gene has CDR1 MNHNY and CDR2 SVGAGI (reference sequence). Here the CDR3 DNA reads TGTGCCAGCAGTTACTCGCGACAGGGTGGGTACGAGCAGTACTTC. It yields the protein CASSYSRQGGYEQYF.

V gene TRBV7-3 combines with J gene TRBJ2-5, with a tentative D call TRBD1 (5 bases). The CDR3 spans 13 residues. V lost 5 bases and J 5 bases, leaving 12 bases between the germline ends. Per the germline V gene, CDR1 is SGHTA and CDR2 is FQGTGA. In nucleotides, the CDR3 is TGTGCCAGCAGCCGAAATCCAGGGGAGACCCAGTACTTC. Translation: CASSRNPGETQYF.

Regarding this clone: The missing conserved phenylalanine or tryptophan at the end of this CDR3 makes a read error likely. The limits of the CDR3 on the DNA are not certain, so only TCRdb's listed CDR3 is given. The rearrangement uses TRBV5-4 and TRBJ1-2. With termini counted, the CDR3 has 12 amino acids. Germline V lookup: CDR1 SGHNT, CDR2 YYREEE (reference sequence). CDR3 protein: CASSLVGGPLLL.

This sequence joins TRBV11-1 and TRBJ2-2, with D possibly matching TRBD1 (6 bases). The CDR3 contains 14 residues. Germline CDR1 is SGHAT and CDR2 is FQDESV (reference sequence). The V and J ends lost 5 bases and 2 bases respectively, with 9 bases between them. The CDR3 protein is CASSQTGNTGELFF. CDR3 nucleotides: TGTGCCAGCAGCCAGACAGGAAACACCGGGGAGCTGTTTTTT.

This CDR3 is CASSPLSAGGREKLFF. For the CDR3, the DNA is TGTGCCAGCAGTCCCCTGTCCGCAGGGGGGAGGGAAAAACTGTTTTTT. V and J are TRBV27 and TRBJ1-4; TRBD1 agrees at 7 bases. The CDR3 spans 16 residues. J gave up 8 bases and V 5 bases, and 14 bases lay outside the gene matches. CDR1 is MNHEY and CDR2 is SMNVEV in the germline V gene (reference sequence).

Concerning this clone itself: The sample contains more than one DNA sequence encoding this CDR3. V usage is TRBV12-3 or TRBV12-4 and J usage is TRBJ1-5; D is undetermined. The CDR3 totals 13 residues. Trimming removed 1 base at V and 7 bases at J, with 8 bases between. The CDR3 DNA is TGTGCCAGCAGTTTAGAGGGAGGACAGCCCCAGCATTTT. Translation gives CASSLEGGQPQHF.

Here the CDR3 reads CASSGRTSNEQFF. CDR3 nucleotides: TGTGCCAGCAGTGGCCGGACTAGCAATGAGCAGTTCTTC. V is TRBV25-1 and J is TRBJ2-1, with 7 bases aligning to TRBD2. The CDR3 covers 13 residues. Germline loops: CDR1 MGHDK, CDR2 SYGVNS. V dropped 4 bases and J dropped 6; count of bases not matched to a gene: 3.

The chain has TRBV27 and TRBJ2-7, with 7 bases that match TRBD1. CDR1 and CDR2 (germline): MNHEY, SMNVEV (reference sequence). The ends lost 6 bases at V and 2 bases at J; junction bases unmatched: 10. The CDR3 sequence is 15 residues long. The CDR3 loop reads CASSPLGDRPYEQYF. The CDR3 DNA reads TGTGCCAGCAGCCCACTAGGGGACAGACCCTACGAGCAGTACTTC.

The rearrangement uses TRBV28 and TRBJ2-5; 8 nucleotides line up with TRBD1. The CDR3 has 15 residues. Germline assignment: CDR1 MDHEN and CDR2 SYDVKM. Losses at the gene ends were 5 bases for V and 2 bases for J; bases not matched to a gene: 7. In nucleotides, the CDR3 is TGTGCCAGCAGTCCTCAGGGGGCTATACAAGAGACCCAGTACTTC. Translating gives CASSPQGAIQETQYF.

CDR3 sequence (DNA): TGTGCCAGCAGTTTGGGACTATTTGAAAAACTGTTTTTT. Its translation is CASSLGLFEKLFF. The chain is built from TRBV27 and TRBJ1-4, with D possibly TRBD1 on 5 matching bases. The CDR3 is 13 residues long. Germline loops: CDR1 MNHEY, CDR2 SMNVEV (reference sequence). V shed 3 bases and J shed 7 bases, with 9 bases lying between them.

The V and J genes are TRBV28 and TRBJ2-1; 7 bases match TRBD2. After removal of 3 bases from V and 4 bases from J, the junction contained 9 bases not matched to a gene. The germline CDR1 and CDR2 sequences are MDHEN and SYDVKM. This CDR3 has 16 amino acids. CDR3 sequence (DNA): TGTGCCAGCAGTTTTCGTCGGCTAGCGGCTTACAATGAGCAGTTCTTC. It specifies CASSFRRLAAYNEQFF.

The J gene is TRBJ1-2, the V gene TRBV24-1; perhaps TRBD1 as D (5 bases). CDR1 KGHDR and CDR2 SFDVKD come from the germline V gene. Trimming took 3 bases from V and 4 from J, leaving 8 bases between them. This CDR3 has 13 amino acids. The CDR3 loop reads CATSDKQVYGYTF. As DNA, the CDR3 is TGTGCCACCAGTGATAAACAGGTCTATGGCTACACCTTC.

Worth noting for this clone: This same CDR3 is encoded by further DNA sequences in the sample. This rearrangement joins TRBV4-1 to TRBJ2-7; maybe TRBD1 (6 bases). The V gene's germline CDR1 is MGHRA and CDR2 YSYEKL. V was pared by 3 bases and J by 3 bases, with 9 bases between. The CDR3 is 13 amino acids. As DNA, the CDR3 is TGCGCCAGCAGCCACCTACAGGGCTACGAGCAGTACTTC. It is translated as CASSHLQGYEQYF.

The chain links TRBV11-2 to TRBJ1-6; D not resolved. Trimming stripped 3 bases from V and 5 bases from J, with 8 bases between. This CDR3 spans 14 amino acids. CDR1 and CDR2 from the germline V gene are SGHAT and FQNNGV. CDR3 residues: CASSFRYDNSPLHF. CDR3 in DNA: TGTGCCAGCAGCTTTCGGTACGATAATTCACCCCTCCACTTT.

The genes are TRBV6-6 and TRBJ2-7; TRBD1 agrees at 10 bases. V was pared by 0 bases and J by 3 bases, with 5 bases of the junction left unmatched. The CDR3 has 16 residues. Germline values: CDR1 MNHNY, CDR2 SVGAGI (reference sequence). Here the CDR3 reads CASSYSTGQGFYEQYF. The CDR3 region has the DNA TGTGCCAGCAGTTACTCGACGGGACAGGGGTTCTACGAGCAGTACTTC.

The V call is TRBV18, the J call TRBJ1-5, with a weak D call TRBD1 (6 bases). This CDR3 comprises 15 residues. Germline assignment: CDR1 KGHSH and CDR2 LQKENI. Trimming removed 2 bases from V and 2 bases from J, with 10 bases in between. For the CDR3, the DNA is TGTGCCAGCTCACCATTACAGGGTGGCAATCAGCCCCAGCATTTT. Translating gives CASSPLQGGNQPQHF.

The rearrangement uses TRBV24-1 and TRBJ2-4, with D possibly matching TRBD1 (6 bases). Trimming cost V 6 bases and J 13 bases, with 15 bases left between them. From germline, CDR1 is KGHDR and CDR2 SFDVKD. The CDR3 runs to 12 residues. The DNA for the CDR3 is TGTGCCACCAGTCAAGAGCCGGGACAACAGTACTTC. Encoded protein: CATSQEPGQQYF.

This clone appeared once. The J gene is TRBJ2-5, the V gene TRBV28; 8 positions agree with TRBD1. The CDR3 has 15 residues. The germline CDR1 and CDR2 sequences are MDHEN and SYDVKM. The V and J ends lost 6 bases and 5 bases, in that order; junction bases with no gene match: 11. The CDR3 spells CASSSGQGPGETQYF. CDR3 in DNA: TGTGCCAGCAGCTCCGGACAGGGACCCGGGGAGACCCAGTACTTC.

This sequence joins TRBV19 and TRBJ1-2, with a possible D match to TRBD1 (6 bases). Trimming shortened V by 5 bases and J by 4 bases, and 14 bases separated the two germline ends. This CDR3 region has 14 residues. Germline-derived CDR1 and CDR2 are LNHDA and SQIVND (reference sequence). Written as DNA, the CDR3 is TGTGCCAGTAGTCTACAGGGAAGGGCCTATGGCTACACCTTC. This encodes CASSLQGRAYGYTF.

The CDR3 protein is CAWNKDRAYEQYF. The CDR3 nucleotides read TGTGCCTGGAACAAGGACAGGGCCTACGAGCAGTACTTC. The genes are TRBV30 and TRBJ2-7; 8 bases are a match to TRBD1. This CDR3 has 13 amino acids. Losses at the gene ends were 4 bases for V and 2 bases for J; bases not matched to a gene: 4. The germline V gene encodes CDR1 GTSNPN and CDR2 SVGIG (reference sequence).